The subject of this entry is one T cell receptor beta chain. Its antigen is not identified. The length of the CDR3 is 14 residues. Germline CDR1 reads SGHRS; CDR2 reads YFSETQ. From its re-call of the 5' RACE reads, TCRdb lists each CDR3 protein once, without DNA. The specimen's table records under 200,000 distinct CDR3 sequences. The sample originates from a study of monozygotic twins with inflammatory bowel disease. Points from the study as a whole: Heterogeneous immunosuppressive treatment regimens may have introduced variability into patient repertoires.

The receptor's source is a human donor with ulcerative colitis or Crohn's disease, or a healthy co-twin of an affected twin (not recorded which). Sequenced input: blood. The rearrangement links TRBV5-1 to TRBJ2-1. CDR3 sequence: CASGSGTSYNEQFF.